Each of the 24 T cell receptor beta chains below was sequenced from the same sample in a study of T-cell reconstitution after alpha-beta-depleted transplantation in children. Unique molecular identifiers were incorporated during preparation of the TCRbeta library. From the PCR reads, TCRdb called clonotypes with MiXCR, one entry per CDR3 protein. Here the sample spans about 72,000 distinct CDR3 sequences, about 7% being singletons. Specimen: PBMCs from the stem cell graft donor, collected from the stem cell graft. Receptors originate from a human donor who donated a stem cell graft to a child with acute lymphoblastic leukemia.

This clonotype was recorded at least ten times. The genes are TRBV4-1 and TRBJ2-7, with TRBD2 identical over 9 bases. Germline V CDR1 and CDR2: MGHRA, YSYEKL. Germline trimming cut 1 base from V and 7 bases from J; bases unmatched to any gene: 8. This CDR3 is 15 amino acids long. The CDR3 bases are TGCGCCAGCAGCCAAGGCGTCGCTAGCGGGACTGAGCAGTACTTC. Protein product: CASSQGVASGTEQYF.

In this sample, this clonotype turned up many times. The chain combines TRBV4-3 with TRBJ2-7, with 8 bases aligning to TRBD2. The germline V gene has CDR1 LGHNA and CDR2 YSLEER. CDR3 length equals 15 residues. Trimming took 0 bases from V and 4 from J; bases not matched to a gene: 5. For the CDR3, the DNA is TGCGCCAGCAGCCAAGAGGGCCGGGGGGGTTACGAGCAGTACTTC. Translated: CASSQEGRGGYEQYF.

This clonotype was seen ten or more times. This sequence joins TRBV5-4 and TRBJ2-1; 15 bases are shared with TRBD2. Germline V CDR1 and CDR2: SGHNT, YYREEE (reference sequence). This CDR3 comprises 15 residues. V lost 0 bases, J lost 12 bases, and 4 bases stayed unmatched. The CDR3 reads CASSLAGTSGRRQFF. In DNA, the CDR3 is TGTGCCAGCAGCTTGGCCGGGACTAGCGGGAGGCGGCAGTTCTTC.

This clonotype was detected many times. The chain carries TRBV7-6 and TRBJ2-3; D remains ambiguous. The V end lost 3 bases, the J end lost 1 base, and 8 bases lay between the germline ends. The CDR3 loop spans 14 amino acids. The V gene's germline CDR1 is SGHVS and CDR2 FNYEAQ. CDR3 region: CASSLTEGTDTQYF. Here the CDR3 DNA reads TGTGCCAGCAGCTTGACCGAGGGCACAGATACGCAGTATTTT.

This clonotype has a count of ten or more. This chain links TRBV7-2 with TRBJ2-1, with D perhaps TRBD1 (5 bases). This CDR3 is 12 amino acids long. Germline values: CDR1 SGHTA, CDR2 FQGNSA. V dropped 2 bases and J dropped 6 bases, with 5 bases sitting between them. CDR3 region: CASSLRGNEQFF. CDR3 sequence (DNA): TGTGCCAGCAGCTTAAGGGGCAATGAGCAGTTCTTC.

The sample holds many counts of this clonotype. This chain links TRBV5-6 with TRBJ2-1; D is perhaps TRBD2 (6 bases). This CDR3 contains 14 residues. V was cut by 4 bases and J by 3 bases, with 11 bases left in between. Germline values: CDR1 SGHDT, CDR2 YYEEEE. The CDR3 nucleotides are TGTGCCAGCAGCCCGGGCGGGAACTACAATGAGCAGTTCTTC. The encoded protein is CASSPGGNYNEQFF.

This clonotype has ten or more counts. J is TRBJ2-3 and V is TRBV6-1; D may be TRBD1 (5 bases). The germline V gene has CDR1 MNHNS and CDR2 SASEGT. The CDR3 contains 16 residues. Trimming removed 7 bases at V and 2 bases at J, with 19 bases between. The CDR3 protein is CASNDRGRIITDTQYF. The CDR3 bases are TGTGCCAGCAATGATAGGGGTCGAATCATCACAGATACGCAGTATTTT.

This clonotype has a handful of counts. The V gene is TRBV28, the J gene TRBJ2-5; tentative D call: TRBD1 (5 bases). The CDR3 consists of 15 residues. Germline CDR1 and CDR2: MDHEN and SYDVKM. With 3 bases removed from V and 0 bases from J, the gap between germline ends came to 11 bases. The CDR3 DNA sequence: TGTGCCAGCAGTTTCGGTGGGGCATACCAAGAGACCCAGTACTTC. Translating it yields CASSFGGAYQETQYF.

At least ten counts were recorded for this clonotype. The CDR3 reads CASSKDIPPLHF. In DNA, the CDR3 is TGTGCCAGCAGTAAGGACATTCCACCCCTCCACTTT. The J gene is TRBJ1-6, the V gene TRBV6-2 or TRBV6-3; maybe TRBD1 (5 bases). With 5 bases removed from V and 11 bases from J, the gap between germline ends came to 10 bases. CDR3 size: 12 residues. Germline lookup yields CDR1 MNHEY and CDR2 SVGEGT.

In its sample, this clonotype was seen a few times. This chain links TRBV12-3 or TRBV12-4 with TRBJ2-2; 7 nucleotides align to TRBD2. This CDR3 region has 16 residues. J gave up 2 bases and V 6 bases, and 9 bases lay outside the gene matches. The CDR3 here is CASRVGGTTNTGELFF. For the CDR3, the DNA is TGTGCCAGCAGGGTTGGGGGGACTACAAACACCGGGGAGCTGTTTTTT.

This chain joins TRBV28 and TRBJ2-7, with 9 bases identical to TRBD2. V shed 3 bases, J shed 2 bases, and the junction held 14 bases outside the gene matches. Germline V CDR1 and CDR2: MDHEN, SYDVKM. The CDR3 has 18 residues. CDR3 sequence (DNA): TGTGCCAGCAGTTTTGGGTCCTTAGGACTAGCGCGGCCCTACGAGCAGTACTTC. Translation: CASSFGSLGLARPYEQYF.

V gene TRBV7-9 combines with J gene TRBJ2-7; the match to TRBD1 covers 9 bases. V lost 4 bases, J lost 3 bases, and 7 bases stayed unmatched. Per the germline V gene, CDR1 is SEHNR and CDR2 is FQNEAQ (reference sequence). The CDR3 is made up of 15 amino acids. The CDR3 nucleotides read TGTGCCAGCAGCTCTTTTCTGACAGGGGGCTACGAGCAGTACTTC. Its translation is CASSSFLTGGYEQYF.

The table lists this clonotype with many counts. This rearrangement joins TRBV27 to TRBJ1-6; D gene ambiguous. Germline V CDR1 and CDR2: MNHEY, SMNVEV (reference sequence). The CDR3 extends over 14 amino acids. Trimming removed 3 bases from V and 5 bases from J, with 8 bases in between. The CDR3 region is CASSFRSNNSPLHF. CDR3 DNA: TGTGCCAGCAGTTTTCGGTCTAATAATTCACCCCTCCACTTT.

The table lists this clonotype with many counts. This rearrangement joins TRBV11-2 to TRBJ2-3; 10 nucleotides agree with TRBD1. V trimming: 3 bases; J trimming: 3 bases; junction bases outside the gene matches: 6. Germline V CDR1 and CDR2: SGHAT, FQNNGV. CDR3 size: 16 residues. The CDR3 DNA reads TGTGCCAGCAGCTTGAGTGGGACAGGGGTTACAGATACGCAGTATTTT. This encodes CASSLSGTGVTDTQYF.

This clonotype was recorded many times. The rearrangement joins TRBV5-1 to TRBJ1-6; D is undetermined. The germline CDR1 and CDR2 sequences are SGHRS and YFSETQ. CDR3 length equals 16 residues. V dropped 2 bases and J dropped 4 bases, with 13 bases sitting between them. CDR3 nucleotides: TGCGCCAGCAGCTTAATGGGTGTCGGGTATAATTCACCCCTCCACTTT. As protein: CASSLMGVGYNSPLHF. Supplemented by reference TRBV5-1 and TRBJ1-6, the full variable domain reads KAGVTQTPRYLIKTRGQQVTLSCSPISGHRSVSWYQQTPGQGLQFLFEYFSETQRNKGNFPGRFSGRQFSNSRSEMNVSTLELGDSALYLCASSLMGVGYNSPLHFGNGTRLTVT.

In this sample, this clonotype turned up many times. This chain connects TRBV28 to TRBJ2-4; 7 nucleotides agree with TRBD2. Germline CDR1 reads MDHEN; CDR2 reads SYDVKM. CDR3 length: 18 residues. The V gene end was trimmed by 3 bases and the J gene end by 0 bases; junction bases not matched to a gene: 11. CDR3 region: CASSFFPASGIAKNIQYF. CDR3 nucleotide sequence: TGTGCCAGCAGTTTTTTTCCGGCTAGCGGCATAGCCAAAAACATTCAGTACTTC.

The sample holds many counts of this clonotype. The V and J genes are TRBV7-3 and TRBJ2-5; 11 bases map to TRBD1. J was trimmed by 1 base and V by 3 bases; bases with no gene match: 4. Germline V gene sequence: CDR1 SGHTA, CDR2 FQGTGA. The CDR3 runs 16 residues. CDR3 protein: CASSLGTGGAQETQYF. CDR3 DNA sequence: TGTGCCAGCAGCTTGGGGACAGGGGGTGCCCAAGAGACCCAGTACTTC. Using reference TRBV7-3 and TRBJ2-5 for the parts outside the CDR3, the full variable domain is GAGVSQTPSNKVTEKGKYVELRCDPISGHTALYWYRQSLGQGPEFLIYFQGTGAADDSGLPNDRFFAVRPEGSVSTLKIQRTERGDSAVYLCASSLGTGGAQETQYFGPGTRLLVL.

This clonotype was observed many times. The J gene is TRBJ2-1, the V gene TRBV6-4; D tentatively fits TRBD1 or TRBD2 (6 bases each). The CDR3 sequence is 14 residues long. Trimming left V 5 bases short and J 7 bases short, with 15 bases between. The germline V gene encodes CDR1 MRHNA and CDR2 SNTAGT. The CDR3 here is CASSMEGDGNEQFF. The CDR3, as DNA: TGTGCCAGCAGTATGGAGGGGGACGGGAATGAGCAGTTCTTC.

This clonotype was observed at least ten times. This chain joins TRBV5-1 and TRBJ2-7, with D tentatively TRBD1 or TRBD2 (5 bases each). From germline, CDR1 is SGHRS and CDR2 YFSETQ. The CDR3 spans 14 residues. The ends were cut back, 4 bases at V and 2 bases at J, with 13 bases in the middle. Here the CDR3 reads CASSRGQGAYEQYF. The CDR3 nucleotides read TGCGCCAGCAGCCGGGGTCAGGGCGCCTACGAGCAGTACTTC.

This clonotype occurred many times. This chain uses TRBV5-1 with TRBJ2-3, with 8 bases that match TRBD2. Germline V gene sequence: CDR1 SGHRS, CDR2 YFSETQ. V lost 6 bases to trimming and J lost 1 base; unmatched junction nucleotides: 13. This CDR3 is built from 17 residues. The CDR3 spells CASIKAGLSGGTDTQYF. DNA of the CDR3: TGCGCCAGCATTAAAGCGGGGCTTAGCGGGGGCACAGATACGCAGTATTTT. Full variable domain (missing parts from reference TRBV5-1 and TRBJ2-3): KAGVTQTPRYLIKTRGQQVTLSCSPISGHRSVSWYQQTPGQGLQFLFEYFSETQRNKGNFPGRFSGRQFSNSRSEMNVSTLELGDSALYLCASIKAGLSGGTDTQYFGPGTRLTVL.

Ten or more counts support this clonotype. The rearrangement links TRBV6-5 to TRBJ2-1; tentatively, D is TRBD2 (6 bases). Germline values: CDR1 MNHEY, CDR2 SVGAGI. This CDR3 has 14 residues. Between the trimmed V and J ends, which lost 7 bases and 6 bases, there was a span of 16 bases. CDR3 sequence: CASKPGPGGNEQFF. The CDR3 DNA reads TGTGCCAGCAAACCGGGACCCGGGGGCAATGAGCAGTTCTTC.

The sample holds many counts of this clonotype. The V call is TRBV18, the J call TRBJ2-7; D unresolved. Trimming left V 4 bases short and J 0 bases short, with 10 bases between. CDR3 length: 14 amino acids. Germline CDR1 is KGHSH and CDR2 is LQKENI. CDR3 region: CASSLGSSSYEQYF. The CDR3 region has the DNA TGTGCCAGCTCACTCGGGTCCAGCTCCTACGAGCAGTACTTC.

This clonotype was found many times. The chain recombines TRBV28 with TRBJ2-2, with D perhaps matching TRBD1 (6 bases). CDR3 length equals 15 residues. Trimming pared 4 bases from V and 2 bases from J, leaving 11 bases between. Germline CDR1 is MDHEN and CDR2 is SYDVKM. This CDR3 reads CASSSSGTNTGELFF. DNA for the CDR3: TGTGCCAGCAGTTCCTCCGGGACAAACACCGGGGAGCTGTTTTTT. The entire variable domain, with the rest obtained from reference TRBV28 and TRBJ2-2, is as follows: DVKVTQSSRYLVKRTGEKVFLECVQDMDHENMFWYRQDPGLGLRLIYFSYDVKMKEKGDIPEGYSVSREKKERFSLILESASTNQTSMYLCASSSSGTNTGELFFGEGSRLTVL.

This clonotype has at least ten counts. CDR3 DNA: TGCGCCAGCAGCCAAGGAGGAGGGGATGGGGGTACGCAGTATTTT. Its protein product is CASSQGGGDGGTQYF. This chain links TRBV4-1 with TRBJ2-3; maybe TRBD2 (6 bases). This CDR3 has 15 amino acids. V was pared by 1 base and J by 8 bases, with 16 bases between. From germline, CDR1 is MGHRA and CDR2 YSYEKL.